This TCR beta chain was obtained from a study of control samples from healthy donors and cancer patients. V shed 6 bases and J shed 1 base, with 12 bases lying between them. The CDR3 loop spans 14 amino acids. CDR1 and CDR2 (germline): MDHEN, SYDVKM. Here immunoSEQ multiplex PCR was the method, and the copy in TCRdb shows in-frame clones only, minus some. The sample lists approximately 83,000 clones; 85% to 95% were seen once. What was sequenced was blood. The chain uses TRBV28 and TRBJ1-1; D might be TRBD1 (5 bases). The clonotype comes from a woman aged 25 to 39 in good health. This CDR3 reads CASRTRQQNTEAFF. CDR3 DNA sequence: TGTGCCAGCAGAACCAGACAGCAGAACACTGAAGCTTTCTTT.